This T cell receptor (beta chain) was recorded in a study of T cells of healthy individuals. The CDR3 has 13 residues. Germline CDR1 reads LGHNA; CDR2 reads YNFKEQ. Trimming removed 0 bases at V and 7 bases at J, with 7 bases between. Using its own MiXCR run on the 5' RACE reads, TCRdb lists one record per CDR3 protein. This sample has around 83,000 distinct CDR3 sequences; approximately 4.7% occur once, and the top ten carry 7% to 9%. J is TRBJ1-5 and V is TRBV4-2; D ambiguous. The source of this sequence is a female donor in good health. CDR3 bases: TGTGCCAGCAGCCAAGATTTTGGGCAGCCCCAGCATTTT. It yields the protein CASSQDFGQPQHF.